The 20 T cell receptor beta chains below were found in one sample sequenced in a study of T cell responses to AZD1222 COVID-19 vaccine. The protocol was immunoSEQ multiplex PCR, while the TCRdb copy is restricted to in-frame clones and leaves out a portion. The sample shows approximately 100,000 clones, roughly 84% of them seen only once. The sample in question was peripheral blood, obtained on day 0 of AZD1222 vaccination. All receptors come from an adult in good health.

The chain combines TRBV5-1 with TRBJ2-1; perhaps TRBD1 as D (6 bases). CDR1 SGHRS and CDR2 YFSETQ come from the germline V gene. This CDR3 has 19 residues. V was clipped by 2 bases and J by 0 bases, with 21 bases between them. The DNA for the CDR3 is TGCGCCAGCAGCTTTGCTATCATGGGGGCGGCGAGCTCCTACAATGAGCAGTTCTTC. Translating gives CASSFAIMGAASSYNEQFF.

The V and J genes are TRBV27 and TRBJ1-5; 8 bases are a match to TRBD1. Germline CDR1 and CDR2: MNHEY and SMNVEV (reference sequence). V trimming: 5 bases; J trimming: 3 bases; junction bases outside the gene matches: 6. The CDR3 spans 15 residues. CDR3 region: CASSVRGRFNQPQHF. CDR3 nucleotides: TGTGCCAGCAGTGTCAGGGGGCGTTTCAATCAGCCCCAGCATTTT.

The chain links TRBV5-5 to TRBJ2-1; 7 bases align to TRBD2. V was clipped by 0 bases and J by 1 base; unmatched bases: 7. Germline CDR1 reads SGHKS; CDR2 reads YYEKEE (reference sequence). This CDR3 spans 17 amino acids. CDR3 nucleotides: TGTGCCAGCAGCTTGGTTTCGACTAGCAGGTCCTACAATGAGCAGTTCTTC. This codes for CASSLVSTSRSYNEQFF.

This chain links TRBV28 with TRBJ1-3; 7 nucleotides align to TRBD1. In germline, CDR1 is MDHEN, CDR2 SYDVKM. V lost 3 bases, J lost 2 bases, and 1 base stayed unmatched. The CDR3 spans 14 residues. CDR3: CASSLDRTGNTIYF. The CDR3 DNA reads TGTGCCAGCAGTTTGGACAGGACTGGAAACACCATATATTTT. Full variable domain (rest looked up from reference TRBV28 and TRBJ1-3): DVKVTQSSRYLVKRTGEKVFLECVQDMDHENMFWYRQDPGLGLRLIYFSYDVKMKEKGDIPEGYSVSREKKERFSLILESASTNQTSMYLCASSLDRTGNTIYFGEGSWLTVV.

The chain carries TRBV9 and TRBJ1-2, with 9 nucleotides matching TRBD1. There are 15 residues in the CDR3. J lost 5 bases, V lost 3 bases, and 8 bases had no gene match. Germline-derived CDR1 and CDR2 are SGDLS and YYNGEE. Here the CDR3 reads CASSADRGIGYGYTF. DNA of the CDR3: TGTGCCAGCAGCGCGGACAGGGGAATTGGTTATGGCTACACCTTC.

CDR3 amino acids: CASSPPLGQANSYEQYF. The DNA for the CDR3 is TGTGCCAGCAGCCCCCCCTTGGGACAGGCTAACTCCTACGAGCAGTACTTC. The J gene is TRBJ2-7, the V gene TRBV4-2, with 8 bases fitting TRBD1. This CDR3 has 17 residues. The ends lost 4 bases at V and 0 bases at J; junction bases unmatched: 11. Germline V gives CDR1 LGHNA, CDR2 YNFKEQ.

J is TRBJ1-2 and V is TRBV30; possibly TRBD1 for D (5 bases). Trimming removed 3 bases from V and 8 bases from J, with 13 bases in between. Germline V gives CDR1 GTSNPN, CDR2 SVGIG (reference sequence). The length of the CDR3 is 12 residues. CDR3: CAWRRVGLGYTF. The DNA for the CDR3 is TGTGCCTGGAGGCGTGTGGGACTCGGCTACACCTTC. Complete variable domain (other parts from reference TRBV30 and TRBJ1-2): SQTIHQWPATLVQPVGSPLSLECTVEGTSNPNLYWYRQAAGRGLQLLFYSVGIGQISSEVPQNLSASRPQDRQFILSSKKLLLSDSGFYLCAWRRVGLGYTFGSGTRLTVV.

J is TRBJ2-7 and V is TRBV6-5; D gene unclear. Trimming pared 8 bases from V and 2 bases from J, leaving 13 bases between. The CDR3 runs 13 residues. Germline V CDR1 and CDR2: MNHEY, SVGAGI. The CDR3 spells CASDSRSTYEQYF. The CDR3 region has the DNA TGTGCCAGCGATTCTAGGAGCACCTACGAGCAGTACTTC.

V and J are TRBV24-1 and TRBJ2-1; 7 nucleotides agree with TRBD1. CDR1 KGHDR and CDR2 SFDVKD come from the germline V gene. The length of the CDR3 is 14 residues. The V segment lost 4 bases and the J segment 7 bases; nucleotides outside the gene matches: 6. The CDR3 sequence is CATSESGQLNEQFF. Here the CDR3 DNA reads TGTGCCACCAGTGAGTCGGGACAGCTGAATGAGCAGTTCTTC.

This clone was counted between two and nine times. J is TRBJ1-2 and V is TRBV5-1; D is perhaps TRBD1 (6 bases). The CDR3 runs to 18 residues. V lost 1 base and J 0 bases, leaving 19 bases between the germline ends. From germline, CDR1 is SGHRS and CDR2 YFSETQ. In DNA, the CDR3 is TGCGCCAGCAGCTTGTTCGTTTTACGGGACAATACTAACTATGGCTACACCTTC. Its protein is CASSLFVLRDNTNYGYTF.

The V and J genes are TRBV28 and TRBJ1-5, with D maybe TRBD1 (6 bases). With 5 bases removed from V and 5 bases from J, the gap between germline ends came to 13 bases. Germline CDR1 reads MDHEN; CDR2 reads SYDVKM. The CDR3 has 14 residues. CDR3 amino acids: CASSQQGAYQPQHF. The CDR3 nucleotides read TGTGCCAGCAGTCAACAGGGAGCGTATCAGCCCCAGCATTTT.

The CDR3 bases are TGCGCCAGCAGCCAAGATTTTACGGCTAACTATGGCTACACCTTC. Protein: CASSQDFTANYGYTF. This sequence joins TRBV4-1 and TRBJ1-2; D call uncertain. This CDR3 comprises 15 residues. V lost 0 bases and J 0 bases, leaving 8 bases between the germline ends. Germline values: CDR1 MGHRA, CDR2 YSYEKL.

V gene TRBV10-3 combines with J gene TRBJ1-5; D remains ambiguous. With 6 bases removed from V and 0 bases from J, the gap between germline ends came to 9 bases. The germline gives CDR1 ENHRY, CDR2 SYGVKD. The CDR3 loop spans 14 amino acids. This CDR3 is CAIRATDSNQPQHF. In DNA, the CDR3 is TGTGCCATCAGAGCTACCGATAGCAATCAGCCCCAGCATTTT.

This sequence joins TRBV12-3 or TRBV12-4 and TRBJ1-5, with TRBD1 matching 9 bases. Germline trimming cut 3 bases from V and 6 bases from J; bases unmatched to any gene: 0. This CDR3 has 13 amino acids. CDR3 nucleotides: TGTGCCAGCAGTTTGGACAGGGGTCAGCCCCAGCATTTT. It translates to CASSLDRGQPQHF.

This chain links TRBV28 with TRBJ1-1, with 7 bases lining up with TRBD1. CDR3 length equals 13 residues. After removal of 7 bases from V and 5 bases from J, the junction contained 7 bases not matched to a gene. Per the germline V gene, CDR1 is MDHEN and CDR2 is SYDVKM. CDR3 sequence reads: CASTLAGGTEAFF. For the CDR3, the DNA is TGTGCCAGCACCTTGGCAGGGGGTACTGAAGCTTTCTTT. Together with reference TRBV28 and TRBJ1-1, the CDR3 gives the full variable domain: DVKVTQSSRYLVKRTGEKVFLECVQDMDHENMFWYRQDPGLGLRLIYFSYDVKMKEKGDIPEGYSVSREKKERFSLILESASTNQTSMYLCASTLAGGTEAFFGQGTRLTVV.

V gene TRBV10-3 combines with J gene TRBJ2-2; 8 nucleotides match TRBD1. The CDR3 length is 16 residues. J gave up 5 bases and V 5 bases, and 10 bases lay outside the gene matches. The germline V gene encodes CDR1 ENHRY and CDR2 SYGVKD. This CDR3 is CAISQRQGSATGELFF. The CDR3 nucleotides are TGTGCCATCAGTCAACGACAGGGGAGCGCAACCGGGGAGCTGTTTTTT.

V usage is TRBV5-6 and J usage is TRBJ2-5; 9 bases align to TRBD1. Trimming removed 0 bases from V and 2 bases from J; junction bases left unmatched: 11. The CDR3 is 18 amino acids. Germline values: CDR1 SGHDT, CDR2 YYEEEE. CDR3 loop: CASSLVGGQGREQETQYF. The CDR3 DNA follows: TGTGCCAGCAGCTTGGTGGGAGGACAGGGGAGAGAGCAAGAGACCCAGTACTTC.

This clone turned up a few times. The chain uses TRBV7-9 and TRBJ1-1; D is unresolved. V was pared by 10 bases and J by 3 bases, with 9 bases between. This CDR3 region has 11 residues. Germline CDR1 reads SEHNR; CDR2 reads FQNEAQ (reference sequence). The CDR3 loop is CATQRDTEAFF. The CDR3, as DNA: TGTGCCACCCAGAGGGACACTGAAGCTTTCTTT.

V gene TRBV5-1 combines with J gene TRBJ2-7; 8 bases line up with TRBD1. Germline loops: CDR1 SGHRS, CDR2 YFSETQ. CDR3 length equals 13 residues. The J segment lost 3 bases and the V segment lost 8 bases, leaving 7 bases of the junction unmatched. CDR3 protein: CASNAGGGYEQYF. The DNA of the CDR3 is TGCGCCAGTAATGCAGGGGGCGGCTACGAGCAGTACTTC.

The chain recombines TRBV28 with TRBJ1-2; D is ambiguous. CDR1 and CDR2 from the germline V gene are MDHEN and SYDVKM. Trimming removed 5 bases at V and 6 bases at J, with 10 bases between. The CDR3 is 12 amino acids. CDR3 bases: TGTGCCAGCAGTCCAGTCAAGGATGGCTACACCTTC. Translated, it gives CASSPVKDGYTF.